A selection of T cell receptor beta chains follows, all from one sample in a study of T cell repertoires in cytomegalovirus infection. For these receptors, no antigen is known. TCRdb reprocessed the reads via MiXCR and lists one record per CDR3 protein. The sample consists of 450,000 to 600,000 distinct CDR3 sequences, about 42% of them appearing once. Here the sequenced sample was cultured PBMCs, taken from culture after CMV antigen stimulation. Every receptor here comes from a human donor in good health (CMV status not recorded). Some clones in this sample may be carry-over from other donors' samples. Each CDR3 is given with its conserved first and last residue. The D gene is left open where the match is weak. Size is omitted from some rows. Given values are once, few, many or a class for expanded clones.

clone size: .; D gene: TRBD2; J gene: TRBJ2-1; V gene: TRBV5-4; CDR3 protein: CASSRRREGSNEQFF; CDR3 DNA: TGTGCCAGCAGCCGGAGGCGGGAGGGATCCAATGAGCAGTTCTTC
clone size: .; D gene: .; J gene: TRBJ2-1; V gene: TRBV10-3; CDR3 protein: CAISESGGGNEQFF; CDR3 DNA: TGTGCCATCAGTGAGTCAGGAGGGGGCAATGAGCAGTTCTTC
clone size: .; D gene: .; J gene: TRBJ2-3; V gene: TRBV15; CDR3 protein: CATSTEGDTQYF; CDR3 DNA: TGTGCCACCAGCACGGAAGGGGATACGCAGTATTTT
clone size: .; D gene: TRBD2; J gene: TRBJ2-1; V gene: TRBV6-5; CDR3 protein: CARSYSGLAGVEQFF; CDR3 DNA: TGTGCCCGCAGTTACTCGGGACTAGCGGGGGTTGAGCAGTTCTTC
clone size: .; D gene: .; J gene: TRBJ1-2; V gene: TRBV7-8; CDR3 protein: CASSLAHPYGYTF; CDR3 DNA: TGTGCCAGCAGCTTAGCCCACCCCTATGGCTACACCTTC
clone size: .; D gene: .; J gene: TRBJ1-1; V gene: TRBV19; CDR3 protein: CASSFQWDTEAFF; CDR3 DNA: TGTGCCAGTAGTTTCCAGTGGGACACTGAAGCTTTCTTT
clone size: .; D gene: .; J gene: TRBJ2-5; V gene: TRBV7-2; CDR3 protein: CASALSALGETQYF; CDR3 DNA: TGTGCCAGCGCGCTCTCTGCTCTAGGGGAGACCCAGTACTTC
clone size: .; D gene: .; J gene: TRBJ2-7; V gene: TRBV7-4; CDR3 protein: CASSLGSTPYEQYF; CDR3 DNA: TGTGCCAGCAGCTTAGGCAGTACCCCCTACGAGCAGTACTTC
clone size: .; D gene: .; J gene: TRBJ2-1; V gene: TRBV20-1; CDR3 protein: CSARDEKPTYNEQFF; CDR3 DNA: TGCAGTGCTAGAGATGAGAAGCCCACCTACAATGAGCAGTTCTTC
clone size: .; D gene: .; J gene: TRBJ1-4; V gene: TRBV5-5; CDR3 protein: CASSSGMTEEKLFF; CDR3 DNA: TGTGCCAGCAGCTCCGGAATGACGGAAGAAAAACTGTTTTTT
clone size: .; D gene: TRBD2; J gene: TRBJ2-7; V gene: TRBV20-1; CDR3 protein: CSARDPGGGSNEQYF; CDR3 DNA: TGCAGTGCTAGAGACCCGGGGGGTGGCTCGAACGAGCAGTACTTC
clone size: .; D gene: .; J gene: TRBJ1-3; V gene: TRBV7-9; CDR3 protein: CASSLVSSGPGNTIYF; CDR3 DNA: TGTGCCAGCAGCTTAGTGTCTAGCGGCCCCGGAAACACCATATATTTT
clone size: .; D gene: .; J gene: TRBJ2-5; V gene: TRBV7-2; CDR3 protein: CASSPRTGGVTQYF; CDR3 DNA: TGTGCCAGCAGCCCCCGGACCGGGGGTGTGACCCAGTACTTC
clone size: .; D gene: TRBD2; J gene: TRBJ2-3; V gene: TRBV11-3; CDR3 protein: CASSLGELAGDTQYF; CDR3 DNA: TGTGCCAGCAGCTTAGGGGAACTAGCGGGAGATACGCAGTATTTT
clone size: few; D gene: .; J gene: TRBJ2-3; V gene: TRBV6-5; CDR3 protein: CASRRTRGTDTQYF; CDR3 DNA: TGTGCCAGCAGACGTACCCGAGGCACAGATACGCAGTATTTT
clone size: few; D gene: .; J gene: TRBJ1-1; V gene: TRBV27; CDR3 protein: CASGTNTEAFF; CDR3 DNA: TGTGCCAGCGGAACGAACACTGAAGCTTTCTTT
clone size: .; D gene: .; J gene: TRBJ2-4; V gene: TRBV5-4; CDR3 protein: CASSKRGPLLGTHQNIQYF; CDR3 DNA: TGTGCCAGCAGCAAAAGGGGCCCGCTACTGGGGACCCATCAAAACATTCAGTACTTC
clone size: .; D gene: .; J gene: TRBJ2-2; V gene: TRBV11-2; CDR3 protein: CASSFMRNTGELFF; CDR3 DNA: TGTGCCAGCAGCTTTATGAGGAACACCGGGGAGCTGTTTTTT
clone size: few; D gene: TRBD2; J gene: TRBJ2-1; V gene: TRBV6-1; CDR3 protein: CASSTRAGTSGKSEQFF; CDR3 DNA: TGTGCCAGCAGTACCCGGGCCGGGACTAGCGGGAAAAGTGAGCAGTTCTTC
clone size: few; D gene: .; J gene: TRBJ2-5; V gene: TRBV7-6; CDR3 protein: CASSLAGDRGETQYF; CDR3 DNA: TGTGCCAGCAGCTTAGCGGGGGACCGGGGGGAGACCCAGTACTTC
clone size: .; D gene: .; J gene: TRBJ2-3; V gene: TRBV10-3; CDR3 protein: CAISQSSRGMSTDTQYF; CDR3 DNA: TGTGCCATCAGTCAATCCTCCAGGGGAATGAGCACAGATACGCAGTATTTT
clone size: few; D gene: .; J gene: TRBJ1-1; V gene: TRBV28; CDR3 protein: CASSLWRMNTEAFF; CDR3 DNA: TGTGCCAGCAGTTTATGGCGGATGAACACTGAAGCTTTCTTT
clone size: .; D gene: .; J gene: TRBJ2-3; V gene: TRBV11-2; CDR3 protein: CASSSYGSRTDTQYF; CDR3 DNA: TGTGCCAGCAGCTCATACGGGAGCCGGACAGATACGCAGTATTTT
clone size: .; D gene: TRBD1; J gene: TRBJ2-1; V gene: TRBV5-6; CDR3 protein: CASSLERGQDVPMRWFF; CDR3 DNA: TGTGCCAGCAGCTTGGAGAGAGGACAGGACGTCCCCATGAGGTGGTTCTTC
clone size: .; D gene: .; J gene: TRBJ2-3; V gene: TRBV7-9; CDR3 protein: CASSQIGVATQYF; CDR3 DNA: TGTGCCAGCAGCCAAATCGGCGTCGCGACGCAGTATTTT
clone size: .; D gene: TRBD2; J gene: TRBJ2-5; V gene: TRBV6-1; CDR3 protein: CASRPQGLAGDLGETQYF; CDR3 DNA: TGTGCCAGCCGACCCCAGGGACTAGCGGGGGACCTCGGGGAGACCCAGTACTTC
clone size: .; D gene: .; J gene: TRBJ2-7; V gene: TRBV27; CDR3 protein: CASSEPPLYEQYF; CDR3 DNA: TGTGCCAGCAGCGAACCGCCCCTTTACGAGCAGTACTTC
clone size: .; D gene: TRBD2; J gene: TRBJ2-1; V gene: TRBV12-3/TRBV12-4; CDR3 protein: CASSLGSGDNEQFF; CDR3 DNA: TGTGCCAGCAGTTTAGGTAGCGGGGACAATGAGCAGTTCTTC
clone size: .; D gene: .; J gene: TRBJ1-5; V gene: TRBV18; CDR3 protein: CASSPSGIQPQHF; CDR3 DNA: TGTGCCAGCTCACCATCAGGGATCCAGCCCCAGCATTTT
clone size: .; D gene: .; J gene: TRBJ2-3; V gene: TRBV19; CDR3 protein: CASKPSSTDTQYF; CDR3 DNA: TGTGCCAGTAAACCCTCTAGCACAGATACGCAGTATTTT
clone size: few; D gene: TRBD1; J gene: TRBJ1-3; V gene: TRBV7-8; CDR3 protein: CASSEQGSSGNTIYF; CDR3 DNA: TGTGCCAGCAGTGAACAGGGGAGCTCTGGAAACACCATATATTTT
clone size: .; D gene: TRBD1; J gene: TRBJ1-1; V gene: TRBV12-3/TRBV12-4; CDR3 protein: CASQRTGMNTEAFF; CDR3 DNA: TGTGCCAGCCAGAGGACAGGCATGAACACTGAAGCTTTCTTT
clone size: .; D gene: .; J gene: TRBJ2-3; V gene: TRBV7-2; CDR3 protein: CASSTPVGDTQYF; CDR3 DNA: TGTGCCAGCAGCACGCCCGTGGGGGATACGCAGTATTTT
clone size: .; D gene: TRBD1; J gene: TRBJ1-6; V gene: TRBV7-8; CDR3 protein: CASSLASQGADYNSPLHF; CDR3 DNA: TGTGCCAGCAGCTTAGCGAGCCAGGGGGCTGACTATAATTCACCCCTCCACTTT
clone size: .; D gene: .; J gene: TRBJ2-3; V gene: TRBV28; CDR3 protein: CASSLEWTGGSTQYF; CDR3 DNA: TGTGCCAGCAGTTTGGAGTGGACGGGGGGCTCTACGCAGTATTTT